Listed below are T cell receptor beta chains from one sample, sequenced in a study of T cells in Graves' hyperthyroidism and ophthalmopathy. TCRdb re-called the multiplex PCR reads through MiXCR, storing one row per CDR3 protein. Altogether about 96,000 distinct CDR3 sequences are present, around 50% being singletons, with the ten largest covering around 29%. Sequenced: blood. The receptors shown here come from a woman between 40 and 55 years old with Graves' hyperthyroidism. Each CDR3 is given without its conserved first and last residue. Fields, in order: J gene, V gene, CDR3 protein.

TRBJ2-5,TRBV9,ASSEGGDQETQY
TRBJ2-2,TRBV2,ASSLGAGRGTGELF
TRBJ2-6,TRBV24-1,ATSEAGGTGANVLT
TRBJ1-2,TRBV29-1,SVGGQGFDYT
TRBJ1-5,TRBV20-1,SAPQVSKGQH
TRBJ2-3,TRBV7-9,ASSLYRQITDTQY
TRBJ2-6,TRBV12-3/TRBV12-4,ASFQQGDYVLT
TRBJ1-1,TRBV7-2,ASSRGIMNTEAF
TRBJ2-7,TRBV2,ASSEDRVVIEQY
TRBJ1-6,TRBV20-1,SADLGQGASPLH
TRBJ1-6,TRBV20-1,SALKNLGRGNSPLH
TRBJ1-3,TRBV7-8,ASSLGTGSGNTIY
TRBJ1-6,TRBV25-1,ASSESGLYNSPLH
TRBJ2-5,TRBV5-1,ASSVSGQGGTQETQY
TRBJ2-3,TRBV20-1,SARDHRGSIDTQY
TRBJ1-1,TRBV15,ATSRDPEGINTEAF
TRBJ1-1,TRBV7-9,AWSAGTGAF
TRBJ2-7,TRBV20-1,SARKGIAGRYEQY
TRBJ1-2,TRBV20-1,SARVRTYGYGYT
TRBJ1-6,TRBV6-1,AGSPYPTGRQRSPPH
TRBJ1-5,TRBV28,ASSFHEWGGAVQPQH
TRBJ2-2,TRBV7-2,ASSHLNTGELF
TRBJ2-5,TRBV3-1,ASSAMIPPPIKRGQETQY
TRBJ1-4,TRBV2,ASLLLTGDEKLF
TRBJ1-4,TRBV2,ASSRDRGEKLS
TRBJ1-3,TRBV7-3,ASSLTGGSNTIY
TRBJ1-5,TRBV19,ASTRQGRLGNQPQH
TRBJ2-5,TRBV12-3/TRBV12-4,ASSRGPETQY
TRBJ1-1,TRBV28,ASSHQNWAEAF
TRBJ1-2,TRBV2,ASSARPTRDRANYGYT
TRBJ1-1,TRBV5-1,ASSFGDMNTEAF
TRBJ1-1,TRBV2,APGYGAVERGTEAF
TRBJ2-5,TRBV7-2,ASSLGGRETQY
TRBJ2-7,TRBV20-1,SATRTSGSS
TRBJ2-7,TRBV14,ASSQGHRAYEQY
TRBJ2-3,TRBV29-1,SLVEADTQY
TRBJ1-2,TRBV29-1,SQDRAYGASNYGYT
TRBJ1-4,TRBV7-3,ASSLSRGCATNEKLF
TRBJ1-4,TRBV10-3,AISVTGALNEKLF
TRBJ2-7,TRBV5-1,ASSGTGGYTYEQY
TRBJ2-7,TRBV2,ASSASPSGSYEQY
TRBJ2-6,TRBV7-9,ASSLAPTEA
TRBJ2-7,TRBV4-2,ASSQDGGGVAYEQY
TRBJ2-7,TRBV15,ATSRIAGQFYEQY
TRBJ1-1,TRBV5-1,ASSLGQGGVNTEAF
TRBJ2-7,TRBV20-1,SAVLAGQVSFSYEQC
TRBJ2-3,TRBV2,ASSQGQGSTDTQY
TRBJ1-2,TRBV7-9,ASSPGTDNYGYT
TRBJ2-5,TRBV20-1,SASFGGETQY
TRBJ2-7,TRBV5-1,ASSLARTSGFSYEQY
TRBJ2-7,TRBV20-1,SARTHRVYEQY
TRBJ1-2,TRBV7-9,ASSPPFLQGGYGYT
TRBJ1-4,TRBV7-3,ASSVGEKLF
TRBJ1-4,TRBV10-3,AISEQVWEKLF
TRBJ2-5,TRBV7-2,ASISRLAGVRETQY
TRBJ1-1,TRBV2,ASVLTEKNTEAF